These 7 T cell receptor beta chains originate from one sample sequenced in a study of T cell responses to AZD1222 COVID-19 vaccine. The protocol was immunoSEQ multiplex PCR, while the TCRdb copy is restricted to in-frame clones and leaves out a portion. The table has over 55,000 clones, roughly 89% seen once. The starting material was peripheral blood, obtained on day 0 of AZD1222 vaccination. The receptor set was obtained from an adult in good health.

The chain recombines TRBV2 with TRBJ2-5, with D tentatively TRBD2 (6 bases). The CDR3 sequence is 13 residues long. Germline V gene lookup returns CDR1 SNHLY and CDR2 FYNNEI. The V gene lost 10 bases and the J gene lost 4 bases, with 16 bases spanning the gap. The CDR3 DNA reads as TGTGCCACCGAGGCTGGACTAAGAGAGACCCAGTACTTC. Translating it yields CATEAGLRETQYF.

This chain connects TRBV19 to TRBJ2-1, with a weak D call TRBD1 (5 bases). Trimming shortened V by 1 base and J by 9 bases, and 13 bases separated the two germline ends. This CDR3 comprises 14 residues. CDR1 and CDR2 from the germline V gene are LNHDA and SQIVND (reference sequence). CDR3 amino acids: CASSIGKARGEQFF. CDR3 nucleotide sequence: TGTGCCAGTAGTATAGGTAAGGCTAGGGGTGAGCAGTTCTTC.

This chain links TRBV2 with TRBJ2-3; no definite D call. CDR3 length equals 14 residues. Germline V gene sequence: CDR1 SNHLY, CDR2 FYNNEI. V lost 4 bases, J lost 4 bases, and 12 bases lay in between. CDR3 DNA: TGTGCCAGCAGTGGATTAGCCAAGGCAGATACGCAGTATTTT. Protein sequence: CASSGLAKADTQYF.

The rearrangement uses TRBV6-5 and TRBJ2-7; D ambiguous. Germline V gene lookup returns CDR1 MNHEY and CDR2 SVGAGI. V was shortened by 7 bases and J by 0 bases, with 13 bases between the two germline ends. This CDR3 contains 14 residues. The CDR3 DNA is TGTGCCAGCACGACGAGAGAAAGCTCCTACGAGCAGTACTTC. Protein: CASTTRESSYEQYF.

The CDR3 bases are TGTGCCAGCAGTTTAGCGCGGGACACTGAAGCTTTCTTT. Translating gives CASSLARDTEAFF. J is TRBJ1-1 and V is TRBV12-3 or TRBV12-4, with unresolved D. V was trimmed by 0 bases and J by 3 bases, leaving 5 bases between them. The CDR3 extends over 13 amino acids.

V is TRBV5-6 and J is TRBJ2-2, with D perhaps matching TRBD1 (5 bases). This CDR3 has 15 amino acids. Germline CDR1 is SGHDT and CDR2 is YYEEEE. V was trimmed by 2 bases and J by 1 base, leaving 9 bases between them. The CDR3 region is CASSLQARNTGELFF. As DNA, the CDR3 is TGTGCCAGCAGCTTACAGGCGCGGAACACCGGGGAGCTGTTTTTT.

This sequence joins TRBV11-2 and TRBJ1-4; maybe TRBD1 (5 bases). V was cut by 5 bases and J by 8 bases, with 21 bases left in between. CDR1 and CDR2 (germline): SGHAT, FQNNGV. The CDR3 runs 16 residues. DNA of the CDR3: TGTGCCAGCAGCGGGGGTTTGTGGGGGAAGGAGGAAAAACTGTTTTTT. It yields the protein CASSGGLWGKEEKLFF.